These 30 T cell receptor beta chains were sequenced from one sample in a study of T cells after yellow fever vaccination. TCRdb reprocessed the 5' RACE reads via MiXCR and lists one record per CDR3 protein. The sample lists about 320,000 distinct CDR3 sequences; about 10% were seen once. This material consisted of CD4+ T cells sorted from PBMCs, taken 45 days after the yellow fever booster vaccination. The receptors come from a man aged 18 to 35 who received the YFV17D yellow fever vaccine.

This clonotype turned up a few times. This chain links TRBV7-2 with TRBJ2-1; no clear D. The CDR3 extends over 12 amino acids. The germline CDR1 and CDR2 sequences are SGHTA and FQGNSA. V lost 2 bases and J 10 bases, leaving 9 bases between the germline ends. In nucleotides, the CDR3 is TGTGCCAGCAGCTTATTGGTCCGGGAGCAGTTCTTC. Translated, it gives CASSLLVREQFF.

The chain employs TRBV27 and TRBJ2-7; D gene uncertain. Trimming took 5 bases from V and 7 from J, leaving 15 bases between them. Germline V CDR1 and CDR2: MNHEY, SMNVEV (reference sequence). The CDR3 contains 13 residues. CDR3 DNA sequence: TGTGCCAGCAGTCGGTGGACGCCCTGTGAGCAGTACGTC. Protein sequence: CASSRWTPCEQYV.

This chain links TRBV7-7 with TRBJ1-2; no reliable D call. In germline, CDR1 is SSHAT, CDR2 FNYEAQ (reference sequence). V gave up 3 bases and J gave up 6 bases, with 11 bases separating them. The CDR3 spans 13 residues. The CDR3 DNA reads as TGTGCCAGCAGCTTCGAGACTACACATGGCTACACCTTC. It codes for CASSFETTHGYTF.

In its sample, this clonotype was seen a few times. The V call is TRBV6-6, the J call TRBJ2-3, with D perhaps given as TRBD1 or TRBD2 (5 bases each). The ends were cut back, 6 bases at V and 0 bases at J, with 10 bases in the middle. The CDR3 spans 14 residues. Germline loops: CDR1 MNHNY, CDR2 SVGAGI (reference sequence). The DNA of the CDR3 is TGTGCCAGCAGGACAGCGGCCAGCACAGATACGCAGTATTTT. Amino acid sequence: CASRTAASTDTQYF.

A few counts support this clonotype. The chain employs TRBV6-2 or TRBV6-3 and TRBJ2-7; a possible D gene is TRBD1 (6 bases). Germline CDR1 is MNHEY and CDR2 is SVGEGT. Trimming shortened V by 5 bases and J by 4 bases, and 30 bases separated the two germline ends. The CDR3 totals 19 residues. DNA for the CDR3: TGTGCCAGCAGTCGGGTTCGGCTACCGGGACATCCTCGGGGATACGAGCAGTACGTC. Translating it yields CASSRVRLPGHPRGYEQYV.

A few counts support this clonotype. V is TRBV10-3 and J is TRBJ2-1; the match to TRBD2 covers 13 bases. CDR1 and CDR2 from the germline V gene are ENHRY and SYGVKD. V shed 5 bases, J shed 0 bases, and the junction held 4 bases outside the gene matches. This CDR3 spans 17 amino acids. Written as DNA, the CDR3 is TGTGCCATCAGTTGGACTAGCGGGGGTAGCTCCTACAATGAGCAGTTCTTC. Its translation: CAISWTSGGSSYNEQFF.

This clonotype was detected only a few times. V is TRBV5-1 and J is TRBJ2-5, with 10 bases aligning to TRBD2. J lost 3 bases, V lost 6 bases, and 8 bases had no gene match. This CDR3 region has 15 residues. The germline V gene encodes CDR1 SGHRS and CDR2 YFSETQ. DNA of the CDR3: TGCGCCAGCAAGGTTTCAGCGGGGGGGGAAGAGACCCAGTACTTC. It yields the protein CASKVSAGGEETQYF.

This chain links TRBV12-3 or TRBV12-4 with TRBJ1-2; no definite D call. Trimming cost V 7 bases and J 10 bases, with 19 bases left between them. The length of the CDR3 is 13 residues. CDR3 coding DNA: TGTGCCAGCACCTTTTTCGGGAGCTCACCCTACACCTTC. It translates to CASTFFGSSPYTF.

The chain joins TRBV4-2 to TRBJ1-2, with D possibly matching TRBD1 (6 bases). V dropped 5 bases and J dropped 2 bases, with 12 bases sitting between them. Per the germline V gene, CDR1 is LGHNA and CDR2 is YNFKEQ. The CDR3 spans 14 residues. This CDR3 is CASSKGGTNYGYTF. CDR3 nucleotides: TGTGCCAGCAGCAAGGGGGGGACCAACTATGGCTACACCTTC.

The rearrangement links TRBV7-3 to TRBJ2-1, with 9 bases fitting TRBD1. CDR1 is SGHTA, CDR2 FQGTGA, per germline. The length of the CDR3 is 17 residues. The V and J ends lost 2 bases and 2 bases, in that order; junction bases with no gene match: 7. As DNA, the CDR3 is TGTGCCAGCAGCTTAGCAACGGGACAGGGAACCTACAATGAGCAGTTCTTC. This gives the protein CASSLATGQGTYNEQFF.

The table lists this clonotype with many counts. The CDR3 sequence is CASSPGGTVFF. The CDR3 coding sequence is TGTGCCAGCAGCCCAGGGGGGACTGTTTTCTTT. The chain carries TRBV7-2 and TRBJ1-1, with 7 bases aligning to TRBD1. V shed 5 bases and J 13 bases; nucleotides not matched to a gene: 7. CDR3 length: 11 amino acids. Germline V gene lookup returns CDR1 SGHTA and CDR2 FQGNSA.

The chain combines TRBV7-2 with TRBJ1-5, with 7 bases that match TRBD1. CDR3 length equals 16 residues. Germline CDR1 is SGHTA and CDR2 is FQGNSA. V shed 0 bases, J shed 1 base, and the junction held 3 bases outside the gene matches. CDR3 coding DNA: TGTGCCAGCAGCTTAGCCACGGGACAGAGCAATCAGCCCCAGCATTTT. It is translated as CASSLATGQSNQPQHF.

This clonotype was recorded a few times. The V and J genes are TRBV20-1 and TRBJ2-3; 8 bases map to TRBD2. The CDR3 consists of 13 residues. Germline CDR1 and CDR2: DFQATT and SNEGSKA (reference sequence). V lost 6 bases, J lost 1 base, and 3 bases stayed unmatched. CDR3 nucleotides: TGCAGTGCACCGGGACTAGGCACAGATACGCAGTATTTT. Translated, it gives CSAPGLGTDTQYF.

This clonotype came up many times. V usage is TRBV12-3 or TRBV12-4 and J usage is TRBJ1-5; D uncertain. Deletions cut 1 base from V and 5 bases from J, with 12 bases between. The CDR3 contains 15 residues. CDR3 coding DNA: TGTGCCAGCAGTTTAGGGCAGTCCCCCGATCAGCCCCAGCATTTT. Its protein product is CASSLGQSPDQPQHF.

This clonotype was picked up a small number of times. The rearrangement links TRBV5-1 to TRBJ2-2, with D maybe TRBD1 (5 bases). CDR1 and CDR2 (germline): SGHRS, YFSETQ. Trimming removed 4 bases from V and 4 bases from J, with 14 bases in between. The CDR3 has 15 amino acids. The DNA of the CDR3 is TGCGCCAGCAGCCACGGGTACCAGGGCACCGGGGAGCTGTTTTTT. Its protein is CASSHGYQGTGELFF.

This clonotype was recorded a few times. The rearrangement joins TRBV7-2 to TRBJ1-3; D perhaps matches TRBD1 (5 bases). The germline V gene has CDR1 SGHTA and CDR2 FQGNSA. This CDR3 spans 13 amino acids. The V end was cut by 6 bases, the J end by 4 bases, with 10 bases between. CDR3 in DNA: TGTGCCAGCAGTCCAGGGATAGGAAACACCATATATTTT. This encodes CASSPGIGNTIYF.

This clonotype was counted between two and nine times. The rearrangement uses TRBV10-3 and TRBJ2-5, with 8 positions matching TRBD1. The CDR3 sequence is 12 residues long. Germline V gene lookup returns CDR1 ENHRY and CDR2 SYGVKD. V was clipped by 6 bases and J by 5 bases; unmatched bases: 2. CDR3 bases: TGTGCCATCAGGACAGGGGATGAGACCCAGTACTTC. Protein sequence: CAIRTGDETQYF.

Here the CDR3 DNA reads TGCGCCAGCAGCTACTATCAGGGGGGGAACACTGAAGCTTTCTTT. As protein: CASSYYQGGNTEAFF. The rearrangement uses TRBV5-1 and TRBJ1-1, with TRBD1 matching over 7 bases. J gave up 1 base and V 3 bases, and 6 bases lay outside the gene matches. The germline gives CDR1 SGHRS, CDR2 YFSETQ. The length of the CDR3 is 15 residues.

This clonotype was detected a few times. CDR3 loop: CASSFTSGGSEQYF. CDR3 nucleotides: TGCGCCAGCAGCTTCACTAGCGGGGGGTCCGAGCAGTACTTC. The chain has TRBV5-1 and TRBJ2-7; 12 bases line up with TRBD2. This CDR3 is built from 14 residues. CDR1 and CDR2 from the germline V gene are SGHRS and YFSETQ. V shed 2 bases, J shed 6 bases, and the junction held 3 bases outside the gene matches. The complete variable domain, with remaining parts taken from reference TRBV5-1 and TRBJ2-7, reads KAGVTQTPRYLIKTRGQQVTLSCSPISGHRSVSWYQQTPGQGLQFLFEYFSETQRNKGNFPGRFSGRQFSNSRSEMNVSTLELGDSALYLCASSFTSGGSEQYFGPGTRLTVT.

This clonotype was counted many times. This chain joins TRBV18 and TRBJ2-7, with D possibly being TRBD1 (6 bases). The V end was cut by 2 bases, the J end by 0 bases, with 11 bases between. There are 15 residues in the CDR3. Germline values: CDR1 KGHSH, CDR2 LQKENI. The CDR3 DNA sequence: TGTGCCAGCTCACCATTGACAGGACCCTCCTACGAGCAGTACTTC. As protein: CASSPLTGPSYEQYF.

This clonotype was found a few times. V is TRBV9 and J is TRBJ1-3; the D is unclear. Trimming removed 2 bases from V and 4 bases from J, with 7 bases in between. The CDR3 has 13 amino acids. The germline V gene encodes CDR1 SGDLS and CDR2 YYNGEE. CDR3 in DNA: TGTGCCAGCAGCGTGGCAGCGGGAAACACCATATATTTT. Translated, it gives CASSVAAGNTIYF.

This clonotype was recorded a few times. This chain links TRBV10-3 with TRBJ1-1, with a weak D call TRBD1 (5 bases). V was pared by 4 bases and J by 5 bases, with 20 bases between. This CDR3 contains 16 residues. The germline V gene has CDR1 ENHRY and CDR2 SYGVKD. The CDR3 protein is CAISAPTWGEKTEAFF. CDR3 nucleotides: TGTGCCATCAGTGCTCCTACATGGGGGGAGAAGACTGAAGCTTTCTTT.

The rearrangement joins TRBV11-2 to TRBJ2-5; D perhaps matches TRBD2 (7 bases). The CDR3 loop spans 16 amino acids. Per the germline V gene, CDR1 is SGHAT and CDR2 is FQNNGV. The V and J ends lost 6 bases and 5 bases respectively, with 22 bases between them. CDR3 DNA: TGTGCCAGCAGGCCCCTGGGGGGGCTCATCGGGGAGACCCAGTACTTC. Translating it yields CASRPLGGLIGETQYF.

This clonotype has only a few counts. The V call is TRBV5-1, the J call TRBJ2-5, with 9 bases fitting TRBD1. Trimming cost V 6 bases and J 2 bases; bases outside gene matches: 8. This CDR3 spans 15 amino acids. The germline V gene encodes CDR1 SGHRS and CDR2 YFSETQ. The CDR3 nucleotides read TGCGCCAGCACTGGGACAGGGAACCTTCAAGAGACCCAGTACTTC. Protein: CASTGTGNLQETQYF. The entire variable domain, with the rest obtained from reference TRBV5-1 and TRBJ2-5, is as follows: KAGVTQTPRYLIKTRGQQVTLSCSPISGHRSVSWYQQTPGQGLQFLFEYFSETQRNKGNFPGRFSGRQFSNSRSEMNVSTLELGDSALYLCASTGTGNLQETQYFGPGTRLLVL.

The genes are TRBV28 and TRBJ1-1; 7 nucleotides line up with TRBD1. The germline CDR1 and CDR2 sequences are MDHEN and SYDVKM. There are 14 residues in the CDR3. Trimming removed 6 bases from V and 3 bases from J; junction bases left unmatched: 7. The CDR3 sequence is CASSRRQGYTEAFF. The DNA of the CDR3 is TGTGCCAGCAGCCGACGACAGGGATACACTGAAGCTTTCTTT. Using reference TRBV28 and TRBJ1-1 for the parts outside the CDR3, the full variable domain is DVKVTQSSRYLVKRTGEKVFLECVQDMDHENMFWYRQDPGLGLRLIYFSYDVKMKEKGDIPEGYSVSREKKERFSLILESASTNQTSMYLCASSRRQGYTEAFFGQGTRLTVV.

This clonotype was recorded many times. J is TRBJ1-5 and V is TRBV4-3; no reliable D call. V shed 1 base and J shed 4 bases, with 8 bases lying between them. Germline V lookup: CDR1 LGHNA, CDR2 YSLEER. The CDR3 spans 14 residues. DNA for the CDR3: TGCGCCAGCAGCCAAGGGTGGTCGAATCAGCCCCAGCATTTT. Translated, it gives CASSQGWSNQPQHF.

This clonotype appeared a few times. The CDR3 reads CASSQGGKGNQPQHF. In DNA form, the CDR3 reads TGTGCCAGCAGCCAAGGGGGGAAAGGCAATCAGCCCCAGCATTTT. This chain uses TRBV3-1 with TRBJ1-5; possibly TRBD1 for D (5 bases). The ends were cut back, 1 base at V and 2 bases at J, with 9 bases in the middle. The CDR3 totals 15 residues. Germline V gene lookup returns CDR1 LGHDT and CDR2 YNNKEL (reference sequence). The full variable domain, rest sourced from reference TRBV3-1 and TRBJ1-5, is DTAVSQTPKYLVTQMGNDKSIKCEQNLGHDTMYWYKQDSKKFLKIMFSYNNKELIINETVPNRFSPKSPDKAHLNLHINSLELGDSAVYFCASSQGGKGNQPQHFGDGTRLSIL.

The rearrangement uses TRBV20-1 and TRBJ1-1; D remains ambiguous. V was cut by 0 bases and J by 8 bases, with 7 bases left in between. The germline V gene has CDR1 DFQATT and CDR2 SNEGSKA (reference sequence). This CDR3 spans 11 amino acids. The DNA for the CDR3 is TGCAGTGCTAGAGATCAACCGGAAGCTTTCTTT. Its translation is CSARDQPEAFF.

This chain joins TRBV14 and TRBJ2-5, with D uncertain. Trimming took off 6 bases at V and 5 bases at J, with 10 bases between the two ends. CDR3 length: 12 amino acids. CDR1 SGHDN and CDR2 FVKESK come from the germline V gene. The CDR3 here is CASSDLEETQYF. For the CDR3, the DNA is TGTGCCAGCAGTGACCTTGAGGAGACCCAGTACTTC.

In this sample, this clonotype turned up many times. The chain has TRBV30 and TRBJ1-2; D gene uncertain. The germline V gene has CDR1 GTSNPN and CDR2 SVGIG (reference sequence). The CDR3 sequence is 12 residues long. Trimming removed 0 bases from V and 4 bases from J, with 6 bases in between. The CDR3 protein is CAWSVQSYGYTF. CDR3 in DNA: TGTGCCTGGAGTGTCCAGTCCTATGGCTACACCTTC.